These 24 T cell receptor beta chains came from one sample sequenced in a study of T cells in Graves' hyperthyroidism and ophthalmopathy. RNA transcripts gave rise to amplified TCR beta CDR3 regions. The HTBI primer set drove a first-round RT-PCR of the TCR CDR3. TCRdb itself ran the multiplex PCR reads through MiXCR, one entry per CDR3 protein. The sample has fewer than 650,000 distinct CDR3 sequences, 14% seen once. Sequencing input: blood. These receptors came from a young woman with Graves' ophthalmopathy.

The CDR3 DNA reads as TGCAGTGCTAGCGGGAGGGCCGGCGGGGAGCTGTTTTTT. This encodes CSASGRAGGELFF. The chain recombines TRBV20-1 with TRBJ2-2; 8 bases line up with TRBD2. Germline CDR1 reads DFQATT; CDR2 reads SNEGSKA (reference sequence). With 3 bases clipped from V and 7 bases from J, the junction kept 4 bases outside the gene matches. This CDR3 comprises 13 residues.

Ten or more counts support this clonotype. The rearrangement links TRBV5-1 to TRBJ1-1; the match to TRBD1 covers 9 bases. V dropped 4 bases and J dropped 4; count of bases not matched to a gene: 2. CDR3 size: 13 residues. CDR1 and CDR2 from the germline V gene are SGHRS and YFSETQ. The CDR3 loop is CASSVGQGTEAFF. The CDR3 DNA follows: TGCGCCAGCAGCGTGGGACAGGGCACTGAAGCTTTCTTT.

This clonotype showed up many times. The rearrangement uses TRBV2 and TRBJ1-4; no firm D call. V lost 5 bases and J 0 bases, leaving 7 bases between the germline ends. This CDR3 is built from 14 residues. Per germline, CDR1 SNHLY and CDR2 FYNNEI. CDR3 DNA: TGTGCCAGCAGTTTTTTCGCAACTAATGAAAAACTGTTTTTT. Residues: CASSFFATNEKLFF.

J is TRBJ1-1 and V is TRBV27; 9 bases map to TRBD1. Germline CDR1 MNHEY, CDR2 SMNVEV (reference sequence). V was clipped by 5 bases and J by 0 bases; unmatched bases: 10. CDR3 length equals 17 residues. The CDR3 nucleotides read TGTGCCAGCAGTAGCACTTCCGGGACAGGGATGAACACTGAAGCTTTCTTT. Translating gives CASSSTSGTGMNTEAFF.

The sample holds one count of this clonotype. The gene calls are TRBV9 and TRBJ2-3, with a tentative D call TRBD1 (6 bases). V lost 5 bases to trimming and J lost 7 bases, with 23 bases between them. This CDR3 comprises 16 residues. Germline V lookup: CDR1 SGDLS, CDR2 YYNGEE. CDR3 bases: TGTGCCAGCAGTGCGGGCCCCGGGACAACGCCCCATACGCAGTATTTT. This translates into CASSAGPGTTPHTQYF.

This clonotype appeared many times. CDR3 protein: CASSLPSGGAGGNEQFF. The CDR3, as DNA: TGTGCCAGCAGTTTACCCTCTGGCGGGGCGGGAGGCAATGAGCAGTTCTTC. This chain uses TRBV12-3 or TRBV12-4 with TRBJ2-1, with 8 bases that match TRBD2. V lost 2 bases, J lost 6 bases, and 12 bases stayed unmatched. The CDR3 totals 17 residues.

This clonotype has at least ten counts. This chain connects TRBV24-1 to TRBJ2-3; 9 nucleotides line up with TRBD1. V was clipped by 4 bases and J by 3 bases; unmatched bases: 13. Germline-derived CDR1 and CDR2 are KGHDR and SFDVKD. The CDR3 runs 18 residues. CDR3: CATSDPIRTGENTDTQYF. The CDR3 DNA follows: TGTGCCACCAGTGACCCCATCCGGACAGGGGAGAATACAGATACGCAGTATTTT.

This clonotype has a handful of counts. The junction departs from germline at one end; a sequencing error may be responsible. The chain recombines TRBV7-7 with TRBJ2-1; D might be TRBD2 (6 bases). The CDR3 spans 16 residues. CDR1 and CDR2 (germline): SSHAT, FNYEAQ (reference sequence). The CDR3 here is CASSPGSGSGYNEQFF. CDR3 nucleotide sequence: TGTGCTAGCAGCCCAGGGAGTGGTAGCGGCTACAATGAGCAGTTCTTC.

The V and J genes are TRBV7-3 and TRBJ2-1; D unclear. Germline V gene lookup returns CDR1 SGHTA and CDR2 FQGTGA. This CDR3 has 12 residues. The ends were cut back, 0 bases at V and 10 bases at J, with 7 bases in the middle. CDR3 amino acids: CASSLTPAEQFF. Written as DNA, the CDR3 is TGTGCCAGCAGCTTAACCCCTGCCGAGCAGTTCTTC.

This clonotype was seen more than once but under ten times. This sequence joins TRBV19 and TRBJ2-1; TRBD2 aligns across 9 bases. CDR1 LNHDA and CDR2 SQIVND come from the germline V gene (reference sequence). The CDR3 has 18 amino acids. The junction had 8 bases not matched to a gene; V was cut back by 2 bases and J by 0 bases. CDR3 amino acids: CASSISASGASSYNEQFF. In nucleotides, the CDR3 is TGTGCCAGTAGTATATCGGCTAGCGGGGCCAGCTCCTACAATGAGCAGTTCTTC.

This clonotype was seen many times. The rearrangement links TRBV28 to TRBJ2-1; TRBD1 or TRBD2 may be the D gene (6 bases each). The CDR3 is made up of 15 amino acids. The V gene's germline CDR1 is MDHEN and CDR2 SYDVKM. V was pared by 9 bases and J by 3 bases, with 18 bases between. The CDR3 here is CASSSPGDFYNEQFF. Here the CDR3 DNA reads TGTGCCAGTTCCTCTCCAGGGGACTTCTACAATGAGCAGTTCTTC.

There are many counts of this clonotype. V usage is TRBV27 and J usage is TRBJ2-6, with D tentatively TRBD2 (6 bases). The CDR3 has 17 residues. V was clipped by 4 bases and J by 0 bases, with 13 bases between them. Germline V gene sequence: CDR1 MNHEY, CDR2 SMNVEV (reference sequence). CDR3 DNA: TGTGCCAGCAGTTCTGCGGGACGCTTCTCTGGGGCCAACGTCCTGACTTTC. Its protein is CASSSAGRFSGANVLTF.

CDR3 sequence reads: CASSITGLRNEQFF. The CDR3 DNA sequence: TGTGCCAGTAGTATTACTGGACTAAGGAATGAGCAGTTCTTC. V and J are TRBV19 and TRBJ2-1; TRBD2 might be the D (6 bases). The V end lost 3 bases, the J end lost 7 bases, and 13 bases lay between the germline ends. Germline CDR1 and CDR2: LNHDA and SQIVND (reference sequence). The CDR3 totals 14 residues.

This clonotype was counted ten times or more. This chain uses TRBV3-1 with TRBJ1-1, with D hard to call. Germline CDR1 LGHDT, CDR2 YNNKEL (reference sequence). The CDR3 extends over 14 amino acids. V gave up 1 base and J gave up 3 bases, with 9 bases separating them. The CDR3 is CASSQGGYDTEAFF. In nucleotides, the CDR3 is TGTGCCAGCAGCCAAGGTGGGTATGACACTGAAGCTTTCTTT.

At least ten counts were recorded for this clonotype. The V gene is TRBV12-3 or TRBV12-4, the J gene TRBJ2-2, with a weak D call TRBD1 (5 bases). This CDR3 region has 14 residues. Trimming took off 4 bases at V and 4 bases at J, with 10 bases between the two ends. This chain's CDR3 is CASSSAGFTGELFF. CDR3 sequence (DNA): TGTGCCAGCAGTTCAGCAGGGTTCACCGGGGAGCTGTTTTTT.

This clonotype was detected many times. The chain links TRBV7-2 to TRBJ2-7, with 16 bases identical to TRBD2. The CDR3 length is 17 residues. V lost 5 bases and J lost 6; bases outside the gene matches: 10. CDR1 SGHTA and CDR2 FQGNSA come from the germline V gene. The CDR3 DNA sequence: TGTGCCAGCAGCCGGCTCCGAGGGACTAGCGGGAGGGGCGAGCAGTACTTC. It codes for CASSRLRGTSGRGEQYF.

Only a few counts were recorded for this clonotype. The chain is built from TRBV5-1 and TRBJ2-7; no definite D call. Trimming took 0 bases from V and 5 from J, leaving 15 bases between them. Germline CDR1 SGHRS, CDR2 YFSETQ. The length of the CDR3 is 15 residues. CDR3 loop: CASSLAGQASHEQYF. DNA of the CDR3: TGCGCCAGCAGCTTGGCCGGGCAGGCATCCCACGAGCAGTACTTC.

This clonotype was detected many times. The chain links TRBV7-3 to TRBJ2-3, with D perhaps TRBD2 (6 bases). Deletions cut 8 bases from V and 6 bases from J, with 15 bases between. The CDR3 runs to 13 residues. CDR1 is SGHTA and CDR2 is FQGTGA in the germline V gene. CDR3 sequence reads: CASGAGLGDTQYF. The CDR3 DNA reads TGTGCCAGCGGGGCGGGACTTGGGGATACGCAGTATTTT.

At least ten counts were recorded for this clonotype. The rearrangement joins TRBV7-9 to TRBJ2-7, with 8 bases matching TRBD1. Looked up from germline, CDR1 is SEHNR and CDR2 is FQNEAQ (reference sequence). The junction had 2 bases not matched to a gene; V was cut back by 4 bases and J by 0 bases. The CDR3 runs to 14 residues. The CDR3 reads CASSWDRHSYEQYF. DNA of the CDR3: TGTGCCAGCAGCTGGGACAGGCACTCCTACGAGCAGTACTTC.

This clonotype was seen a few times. CDR3 sequence (DNA): TGTGCCGCGGCCCCAGGGACATTGAGCACTGAAGCTTTCTTT. It translates to CAAAPGTLSTEAFF. The chain couples TRBV6-1 to TRBJ1-1; weak D call: TRBD1 (6 bases). This CDR3 has 14 amino acids. CDR1 is MNHNS and CDR2 is SASEGT in the germline V gene. The ends were cut back, 11 bases at V and 4 bases at J, with 20 bases in the middle.

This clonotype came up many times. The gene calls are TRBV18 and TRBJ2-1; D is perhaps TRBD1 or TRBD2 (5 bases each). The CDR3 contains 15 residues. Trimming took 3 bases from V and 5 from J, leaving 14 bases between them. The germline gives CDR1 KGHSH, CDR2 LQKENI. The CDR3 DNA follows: TGTGCCAGCTCACCCCCGGGGCTATCAGACAATGAGCAGTTCTTC. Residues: CASSPPGLSDNEQFF.

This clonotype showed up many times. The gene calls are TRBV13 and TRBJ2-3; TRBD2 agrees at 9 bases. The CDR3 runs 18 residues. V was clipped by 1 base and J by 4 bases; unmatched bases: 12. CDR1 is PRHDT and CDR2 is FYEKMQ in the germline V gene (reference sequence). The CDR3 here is CASSLAFQAGGFADTQYF. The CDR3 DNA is TGTGCCAGCAGCTTAGCCTTTCAAGCGGGAGGCTTTGCAGATACGCAGTATTTT.

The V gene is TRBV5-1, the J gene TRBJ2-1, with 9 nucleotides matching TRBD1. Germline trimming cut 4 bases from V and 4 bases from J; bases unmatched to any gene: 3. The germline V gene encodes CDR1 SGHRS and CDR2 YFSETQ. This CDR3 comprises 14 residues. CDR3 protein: CASSQGQGYNEQFF. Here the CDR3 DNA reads TGCGCCAGCAGCCAGGGACAGGGATACAATGAGCAGTTCTTC.

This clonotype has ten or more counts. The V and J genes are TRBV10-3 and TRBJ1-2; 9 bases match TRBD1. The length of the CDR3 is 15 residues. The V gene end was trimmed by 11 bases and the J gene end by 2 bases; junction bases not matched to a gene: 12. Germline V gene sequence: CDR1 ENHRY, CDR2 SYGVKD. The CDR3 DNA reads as TGTGCCGCACGGACAGGGGCCCAGGCGAACTATGGCTACACCTTC. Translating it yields CAARTGAQANYGYTF.